Listed below are T cell receptor beta chains from one sample, sequenced in a study of Ad26.COV2.S vaccination and SARS-CoV-2 variants. Clones were read by immunoSEQ multiplex PCR, and TCRdb kept only the in-frame ones, dropping some. The sample shows hundreds of thousands of clones, around 92% of them seen only once. The sequencing here drew on peripheral blood, taken in a trial of Ad26.COV2.S vaccine versus placebo. Every receptor here comes from a person between 18 and 65 years old who received the Ad26.COV2.S COVID-19 vaccine or a placebo. The CDR3 runs from the conserved cysteine through the conserved F or W. Fields, in order: D gene, V gene, clone size, J gene, CDR3 protein, CDR3 DNA. A D gene is named only where the DNA matches it firmly. Rows give clone size only sometimes, using once, few, many, or a class for an expanded clone.

d_call: TRBD1; v_call: TRBV4-1; clone_size: .; j_call: TRBJ1-4; cdr3_aa: CASSQGQGESSTNEKLFF; cdr3_nt: TGCGCCAGCAGCCAAGGACAGGGGGAAAGCTCAACTAATGAAAAACTGTTTTTT
d_call: .; v_call: TRBV2; clone_size: .; j_call: TRBJ1-1; cdr3_aa: CASQLNTEAFF; cdr3_nt: TGTGCCAGTCAGCTGAACACTGAAGCTTTCTTT
d_call: TRBD2; v_call: TRBV7-9; clone_size: .; j_call: TRBJ2-7; cdr3_aa: CASSSGTSGSYEQYF; cdr3_nt: TGTGCCAGCAGCTCCGGGACTAGCGGCTCCTACGAGCAGTACTTC
d_call: TRBD1; v_call: TRBV7-8; clone_size: .; j_call: TRBJ1-5; cdr3_aa: CASSLGQGNNQPQHF; cdr3_nt: TGTGCCAGCAGCTTAGGACAGGGGAACAATCAGCCCCAGCATTTT
d_call: .; v_call: TRBV7-8; clone_size: .; j_call: TRBJ1-2; cdr3_aa: CASSMPGPTLYGYTF; cdr3_nt: TGTGCCAGCAGCATGCCCGGGCCCACTCTCTATGGCTACACCTTC
d_call: TRBD1; v_call: TRBV15; clone_size: .; j_call: TRBJ1-5; cdr3_aa: CATSTGTGSIQPQHF; cdr3_nt: TGTGCCACCAGCACCGGGACAGGGTCGATTCAGCCCCAGCATTTT
d_call: .; v_call: TRBV7-9; clone_size: .; j_call: TRBJ1-1; cdr3_aa: CASSLVRGLGTEAFF; cdr3_nt: TGTGCCAGCAGCTTAGTGCGGGGTCTCGGCACTGAAGCTTTCTTT
d_call: TRBD1; v_call: TRBV6-2/TRBV6-3; clone_size: .; j_call: TRBJ1-5; cdr3_aa: CASSRQGNQPQHF; cdr3_nt: TGTGCCAGCAGCCGACAGGGAAATCAGCCCCAGCATTTT
d_call: .; v_call: TRBV19; clone_size: .; j_call: TRBJ2-3; cdr3_aa: CASSIGQLSDTQYF; cdr3_nt: TGTGCCAGTAGTATCGGGCAGTTATCAGATACGCAGTATTTT
d_call: .; v_call: TRBV9; clone_size: once; j_call: TRBJ2-7; cdr3_aa: CASSVDPLSYEQYF; cdr3_nt: TGTGCCAGCAGCGTAGATCCCCTCTCCTACGAGCAGTACTTC
d_call: TRBD1; v_call: TRBV6-5; clone_size: .; j_call: TRBJ1-5; cdr3_aa: CASAEGAAQPQHF; cdr3_nt: TGTGCCAGCGCTGAGGGGGCGGCTCAGCCCCAGCATTTT
d_call: TRBD2; v_call: TRBV2; clone_size: .; j_call: TRBJ2-1; cdr3_aa: CASFRTSLVDEQFF; cdr3_nt: TGTGCCAGTTTTCGGACTAGCTTAGTGGATGAGCAGTTCTTC
d_call: TRBD1; v_call: TRBV11-3; clone_size: few; j_call: TRBJ2-7; cdr3_aa: CASSMGQPLSEQYF; cdr3_nt: TGTGCCAGCAGTATGGGACAGCCCCTCTCCGAGCAGTACTTC
d_call: .; v_call: TRBV2; clone_size: .; j_call: TRBJ2-1; cdr3_aa: CASGYNEQFF; cdr3_nt: TGTGCCAGCGGCTACAATGAGCAGTTCTTC
d_call: TRBD1; v_call: TRBV30; clone_size: .; j_call: TRBJ2-7; cdr3_aa: CAWSADRSFSYEQYF; cdr3_nt: TGTGCCTGGAGTGCGGACAGGAGCTTCTCCTACGAGCAGTACTTC
d_call: .; v_call: TRBV6-5; clone_size: .; j_call: TRBJ2-7; cdr3_aa: CASSYGSRYEQYF; cdr3_nt: TGTGCCAGCAGTTACGGGAGTAGGTACGAGCAGTACTTC